A selection of T cell receptor beta chains follows, all from one sample in a study of blood T cells in healthy people across ages. TCRdb analysed the 5' RACE reads with MiXCR anew, one entry per CDR3 protein. The sample records some 700,000 distinct CDR3 sequences, about 42% being singletons. Sequencing input: blood. Receptors were obtained from a woman aged 55-75 years in good health. CDR3s include the opening cysteine and the closing phenylalanine or tryptophan. The D gene is left open where the match is weak. A row's size may be missing; if present it is once, few, many or a size class.

D	J	V	size	CDR3	DNA
TRBD2	TRBJ2-3	TRBV20-1	-	CSAHTIAGVADTQYF	TGCAGTGCCCATACCATAGCGGGAGTTGCAGATACGCAGTATTTT
-	TRBJ2-7	TRBV4-3	few	CASSQEIRTETYEQYF	TGCGCCAGCAGCCAAGAGATCAGGACCGAGACCTACGAGCAGTACTTC
-	TRBJ2-3	TRBV5-1	-	CASSLEGYPDTQYF	TGCGCCAGCAGCTTGGAAGGATATCCAGATACGCAGTATTTT
TRBD2	TRBJ2-1	TRBV7-2	-	CASSRTGLAPNNEQFF	TGTGCCAGCAGTCGCACGGGACTAGCGCCAAACAATGAGCAGTTCTTC
-	TRBJ1-2	TRBV21-1	-	CASTHLTGICDYGYTF	TGTGCCAGCACCCACCTGACAGGGATATGTGACTATGGCTACACCTTC
-	TRBJ2-1	TRBV27	few	CASRSGARGDEQFF	TGTGCCAGCAGGTCCGGGGCTCGTGGCGATGAGCAGTTCTTC
-	TRBJ1-3	TRBV9	-	CASSDMTEYSGNTIYF	TGTGCCAGCAGCGACATGACAGAATACTCTGGAAACACCATATATTTT
-	TRBJ1-1	TRBV20-1	-	CSTPSTFFNTEAFF	TGCAGCACACCCTCCACCTTCTTTAACACTGAAGCTTTCTTT
-	TRBJ2-1	TRBV2	-	CATREPNRSDEQFF	TGTGCCACACGAGAGCCCAATCGATCAGATGAGCAGTTCTTC
TRBD1	TRBJ2-1	TRBV7-2	-	CASSKDRVSYNEQFF	TGTGCCAGCAGCAAAGACAGGGTCTCCTACAATGAGCAGTTCTTC
TRBD2	TRBJ2-1	TRBV6-5	many	CASSYGLAGVGEQFF	TGTGCCAGCAGTTACGGACTAGCGGGAGTGGGGGAGCAGTTCTTC
-	TRBJ2-5	TRBV29-1	-	CSVGGSSQETQYF	TGCAGCGTTGGGGGCAGCTCACAAGAGACCCAGTACTTC
-	TRBJ2-5	TRBV7-2	many	CASSPRGAGSQETQYF	TGTGCCAGCAGCCCTAGGGGGGCGGGAAGCCAAGAGACCCAGTACTTC
-	TRBJ2-5	TRBV3-1	few	CASSLQGGGEQYF	TGTGCCAGCAGCCTACAGGGTGGTGGGGAGCAGTACTTC
-	TRBJ2-2	TRBV4-2	few	CASSQMRTGELFF	TGTGCCAGCAGCCAGATGCGGACCGGGGAGCTGTTTTTT
TRBD2	TRBJ2-7	TRBV7-2	-	CASSYDGLGAYEQYF	TGTGCCAGCAGCTACGACGGACTAGGAGCCTACGAGCAGTACTTC
-	TRBJ1-2	TRBV6-5	-	CASKKGENYGYTF	TGTGCCAGCAAGAAAGGGGAGAACTATGGCTACACCTTC
-	TRBJ2-7	TRBV29-1	many	CSVVLYEQYF	TGCAGCGTTGTTCTCTACGAGCAGTACTTC
-	TRBJ1-5	TRBV20-1	few	CSARTGPRPNQPQHF	TGCAGTGCTAGAACAGGCCCCAGACCTAATCAGCCCCAGCATTTT
-	TRBJ1-2	TRBV29-1	-	CGVYDPADYGYTF	TGCGGCGTCTATGACCCGGCTGACTATGGCTACACCTTC
-	TRBJ2-7	TRBV5-5	-	CASSLVSSGHEQYF	TGTGCCAGCAGCTTGGTCAGCAGCGGCCACGAGCAGTACTTC
-	TRBJ2-7	TRBV6-5	-	CASSTPPYNEQYF	TGTGCCAGCAGCACCCCCCCCTACAATGAGCAGTACTTC
-	TRBJ2-3	TRBV4-3	few	CASSQSEGSQYF	TGCGCCAGCAGCCAATCAGAGGGTTCGCAGTATTTT
TRBD2	TRBJ2-5	TRBV2	-	CASSVTSGRVFETQYF	TGTGCCAGCAGTGTCACTAGCGGGAGGGTCTTCGAGACCCAGTACTTC
-	TRBJ1-2	TRBV12-3/TRBV12-4	-	CASRTRTEGYTF	TGTGCCAGCAGAACCAGGACAGAAGGCTACACCTTC
TRBD2	TRBJ2-7	TRBV7-2	-	CASSLGVTSGSPYEQYF	TGTGCCAGCAGCTTAGGTGTGACTAGCGGGAGTCCCTACGAGCAGTACTTC
TRBD1	TRBJ2-1	TRBV4-3	few	CASSQEGTEYNEQFF	TGCGCCAGCAGCCAAGAGGGGACAGAATACAATGAGCAGTTCTTC
TRBD2	TRBJ2-3	TRBV20-1	-	CSARRAGGSTDTQYF	TGCAGTGCTAGGAGGGCGGGGGGTAGCACAGATACGCAGTATTTT
-	TRBJ2-1	TRBV18	-	CASSPPRAAGEQFF	TGTGCCAGCTCACCACCCAGGGCTGCAGGAGAGCAGTTCTTC
TRBD1	TRBJ2-1	TRBV18	-	CASSMGQGAAHEQFF	TGTGCCAGCTCAATGGGACAGGGGGCGGCCCATGAGCAGTTCTTC
TRBD2	TRBJ2-7	TRBV24-1	-	CATSDLLAGLAGCEQYF	TGTGCCACCAGTGATTTGCTCGCGGGACTAGCGGGGTGCGAGCAGTACTTC
TRBD2	TRBJ2-7	TRBV5-1	-	CASTQTSGSYEQYF	TGCGCCAGCACCCAGACTAGCGGGAGTTACGAGCAGTACTTC
-	TRBJ1-5	TRBV6-2/TRBV6-3	few	CASRTGSYQPQHF	TGTGCCAGCAGAACGGGGTCGTATCAGCCCCAGCATTTT
-	TRBJ1-2	TRBV4-3	many	CASSPTRGDHGYTF	TGCGCCAGCAGCCCTACCCGGGGGGACCATGGCTACACCTTC
-	TRBJ1-4	TRBV3-1	-	CASSQRGSRDEKLFF	TGTGCCAGCAGCCAAAGAGGATCACGGGATGAAAAACTGTTTTTT
TRBD2	TRBJ2-1	TRBV11-2	-	CASSSSGLARGFF	TGTGCCAGCAGCTCGTCGGGACTAGCTAGGGGGTTCTTC
-	TRBJ2-5	TRBV10-1	many	CASSEEKGVFGTQYF	TGCGCCAGCAGTGAAGAGAAAGGCGTGTTTGGGACCCAGTACTTC
-	TRBJ1-4	TRBV18	-	CASSSSGFSEKLFF	TGTGCCAGCTCATCCTCAGGGTTTAGTGAAAAACTGTTTTTT
-	TRBJ1-2	TRBV20-1	-	CSGTDYGYTF	TGCAGTGGGACAGACTATGGCTACACCTTC
-	TRBJ2-7	TRBV30	once	CAWSVQGDHEQYF	TGTGCCTGGAGTGTACAGGGTGACCACGAGCAGTACTTC
-	TRBJ2-7	TRBV7-9	few	CASSFGVNSYEQYF	TGTGCCAGCAGCTTCGGAGTGAACTCCTACGAGCAGTACTTC
-	TRBJ1-5	TRBV12-3/TRBV12-4	-	CASTRETGQPQHF	TGTGCCAGCACTAGGGAGACGGGACAGCCCCAGCATTTT
-	TRBJ2-3	TRBV20-1	once	CSRRGTSGAPTDTQYF	TGCAGTCGAAGGGGAACCAGTGGGGCCCCCACAGATACGCAGTATTTT
-	TRBJ2-3	TRBV7-9	few	CASSPRWGLLQGPDTQYF	TGTGCCAGCAGCCCCCGTTGGGGGTTGTTACAGGGACCAGATACGCAGTATTTT
-	TRBJ1-1	TRBV10-3	few	CAISGTDGGTEAFF	TGTGCCATCAGTGGGACAGATGGGGGCACTGAAGCTTTCTTT
-	TRBJ2-3	TRBV9	-	CASSVYLTDTQYF	TGTGCCAGCAGCGTATATCTCACAGATACGCAGTATTTT
-	TRBJ2-1	TRBV25-1	-	CASSELGPNEQFF	TGTGCCAGCAGTGAACTTGGCCCAAATGAGCAGTTCTTC
TRBD2	TRBJ2-5	TRBV24-1	-	CATSDDRTSGLEQYF	TGTGCCACCAGTGACGATCGGACTAGCGGTCTAGAGCAGTACTTC
-	TRBJ1-4	TRBV20-1	-	CSARGPWDEKLFF	TGCAGTGCTAGAGGCCCGTGGGATGAAAAACTGTTTTTT
-	TRBJ1-1	TRBV6-6	-	CASIPGGSRNTEAFF	TGTGCCAGCATCCCCGGGGGTAGTCGGAACACTGAAGCTTTCTTT
TRBD1	TRBJ2-7	TRBV9	-	CASSRDRGSYNEQYF	TGTGCCAGCAGCCGGGACAGGGGTTCCTACAATGAGCAGTACTTC
-	TRBJ2-5	TRBV20-1	-	CSATTLGPQETQYF	TGCAGTGCTACGACGCTCGGGCCCCAAGAGACCCAGTACTTC
TRBD1	TRBJ1-1	TRBV29-1	-	CSVAGTGGLAFF	TGCAGCGTTGCCGGGACAGGGGGTTTAGCTTTCTTT
-	TRBJ2-7	TRBV3-1	-	CASSQVGVSYEQYF	TGTGCCAGCAGCCAAGTCGGCGTCTCCTACGAGCAGTACTTC
TRBD1	TRBJ2-1	TRBV7-3	-	CASSQTGGVTYNEQFF	TGTGCCAGCAGCCAGACAGGGGGTGTGACCTACAATGAGCAGTTCTTC
-	TRBJ2-1	TRBV28	-	CASSPTGAGGRATTYNEQFF	TGTGCCAGCAGTCCCACGGGGGCAGGGGGAAGAGCCACAACCTACAATGAGCAGTTCTTC
-	TRBJ2-7	TRBV7-2	many	CASSLVVGTYEQYF	TGTGCCAGCAGCTTAGTCGTAGGTACCTACGAGCAGTACTTC
-	TRBJ1-4	TRBV6-5	-	CASSYSGSGLFDEKLFF	TGTGCCAGCAGTTACTCAGGGTCCGGTCTTTTCGATGAAAAACTGTTTTTT
TRBD2	TRBJ2-1	TRBV6-1	-	CASSELASGGAAYNEQFF	TGTGCCAGCAGTGAATTAGCTAGCGGGGGTGCTGCCTACAATGAGCAGTTCTTC